The following is a TCR beta chain sequence with its context. V dropped 0 bases and J dropped 5 bases, with 12 bases sitting between them. Per germline, CDR1 SGHDT and CDR2 YYEEEE. This CDR3 comprises 16 residues. TCRdb's copy holds only in-frame clones and misses some; the assay was immunoSEQ multiplex PCR. The sample contains 200,000 to 250,000 clones, 75% to 90% of which appear only once. Those enrolled in Seattle joined during active infection and were followed longitudinally afterward. The data stem from a study of blood T cell repertoires in COVID-19. Study background: Acute-phase and convalescent COVID-19 samples originated in the United States, Italy and Spain. Nucleic acid was either cDNA or gDNA, and it came from T cells, B-cell-depleted T cells, or PBMCs.

This receptor was taken from a man aged 25-40 years with COVID-19, enrolled during active disease. V gene TRBV5-6 combines with J gene TRBJ1-6; possibly TRBD1 for D (5 bases). The sequencing input was peripheral blood. The CDR3 coding sequence is TGTGCCAGCAGCTTGGCCGGGGACTGGAATAATTCACCCCTCCACTTT. Encoded protein: CASSLAGDWNNSPLHF.